These 20 T cell receptor beta chains originate from one sample sequenced in a study of identifying expanded T cells in peripheral blood. Assay: immunoSEQ multiplex PCR; the TCRdb copy retains only in-frame clones and omits some. The profile shows around 100,000 clones, roughly 88% of them singletons. The sequencing sample was made of blood. These receptors came from a person aged 18 to 70 in good health.

The CDR3, as DNA: TGTGCCTGGAGCCGGGATACACAAGAGACCCAGTACTTC. Translated: CAWSRDTQETQYF. J is TRBJ2-5 and V is TRBV30; maybe TRBD2 (5 bases). The germline V gene encodes CDR1 GTSNPN and CDR2 SVGIG (reference sequence). The CDR3 extends over 13 amino acids. The V and J ends lost 3 bases and 2 bases respectively, with 10 bases between them.

CDR3 bases: TGCGCCAGCAGCTTGGCCGAGGGGGCCCTGACCGGGGAGCTGTTTTTT. Its protein is CASSLAEGALTGELFF. The rearrangement joins TRBV5-1 to TRBJ2-2; 7 bases fit TRBD1. CDR1 is SGHRS, CDR2 YFSETQ, per germline. V dropped 0 bases and J dropped 5; count of bases not matched to a gene: 7. The CDR3 covers 16 residues.

The CDR3 sequence: CASSPGGFTDTQYF. For the CDR3, the DNA is TGCGCCAGCAGCCCTGGAGGGTTCACAGATACGCAGTATTTT. This chain uses TRBV5-1 with TRBJ2-3, with D perhaps TRBD2 (6 bases). Per the germline V gene, CDR1 is SGHRS and CDR2 is YFSETQ. This CDR3 has 14 residues. The ends were cut back, 4 bases at V and 2 bases at J, with 11 bases in the middle.

The chain links TRBV27 to TRBJ1-5; a weak D match, TRBD1 (5 bases). CDR1 is MNHEY and CDR2 is SMNVEV in the germline V gene (reference sequence). Trimming took off 6 bases at V and 5 bases at J, with 14 bases between the two ends. This CDR3 is built from 14 residues. This CDR3 is CASRSGTGDQPQHF. DNA for the CDR3: TGTGCCAGCAGGTCCGGGACCGGCGATCAGCCCCAGCATTTT.

This clone appeared a single time. The CDR3 sequence: CASYLGGKWIYEQYF. The DNA for the CDR3 is TGTGCCAGTTACCTTGGAGGCAAGTGGATCTACGAGCAGTACTTC. V usage is TRBV19 and J usage is TRBJ2-7; D perhaps matches TRBD2 (5 bases). The V gene lost 8 bases and the J gene lost 3 bases, with 20 bases spanning the gap. The CDR3 length is 15 residues. CDR1 is LNHDA and CDR2 is SQIVND in the germline V gene (reference sequence).

The rearrangement joins TRBV10-3 to TRBJ1-5; 8 bases are shared with TRBD1. The CDR3 loop spans 15 amino acids. In germline, CDR1 is ENHRY, CDR2 SYGVKD. The ends lost 2 bases at V and 4 bases at J; junction bases unmatched: 4. CDR3 in amino acids: CAISENTGGNQPQHF. CDR3 in DNA: TGTGCCATCAGTGAGAACACAGGGGGGAATCAGCCCCAGCATTTT.

This clone occurred a few times. The chain carries TRBV29-1 and TRBJ2-7; the D gene could be TRBD1 or TRBD2 (6 bases each). Trimming removed 5 bases at V and 2 bases at J, with 13 bases between. This CDR3 is built from 13 residues. Germline V gene lookup returns CDR1 SQVTM and CDR2 ANQGSEA. The CDR3 reads CSVLEGGTYEQYF. The CDR3 DNA follows: TGCAGCGTTCTTGAGGGGGGTACCTACGAGCAGTACTTC.

The chain joins TRBV5-1 to TRBJ1-4; the match to TRBD1 covers 7 bases. The CDR3 is made up of 15 amino acids. The germline V gene has CDR1 SGHRS and CDR2 YFSETQ. V gave up 3 bases and J gave up 5 bases; unmatched junction bases: 7. The CDR3 region has the DNA TGCGCCAGCAGCTCCGACAGGGCGGTAAATGAAAAACTGTTTTTT. Encoded protein: CASSSDRAVNEKLFF.

This chain uses TRBV12-5 with TRBJ1-3; D gene unclear. The CDR3 totals 13 residues. With 6 bases removed from V and 1 base from J, the gap between germline ends came to 7 bases. Germline CDR1 reads LGHNT; CDR2 reads FRNRAP. CDR3 residues: CASGYTSGNTIYF. In DNA, the CDR3 is TGTGCTAGTGGGTACACTTCTGGAAACACCATATATTTT.

V is TRBV5-1 and J is TRBJ2-5, with D tentatively TRBD1 (6 bases). Deletions cut 3 bases from V and 4 bases from J, with 16 bases between. CDR1 is SGHRS, CDR2 YFSETQ, per germline. This CDR3 is 15 amino acids long. CDR3 in amino acids: CASSYWDTQLETQYF. CDR3 DNA sequence: TGCGCCAGCAGCTACTGGGACACCCAGCTAGAGACCCAGTACTTC. Full variable domain (rest looked up from reference TRBV5-1 and TRBJ2-5): KAGVTQTPRYLIKTRGQQVTLSCSPISGHRSVSWYQQTPGQGLQFLFEYFSETQRNKGNFPGRFSGRQFSNSRSEMNVSTLELGDSALYLCASSYWDTQLETQYFGPGTRLLVL.

This chain connects TRBV5-4 to TRBJ2-3, with a weak D call TRBD2 (6 bases). Germline V gene lookup returns CDR1 SGHNT and CDR2 YYREEE (reference sequence). CDR3 length: 15 residues. V dropped 4 bases and J dropped 2 bases, with 14 bases sitting between them. This CDR3 reads CASSPLRGNTDTQYF. The CDR3 DNA is TGTGCCAGCAGCCCTTTGCGGGGAAACACAGATACGCAGTATTTT. Complete variable domain (other parts from reference TRBV5-4 and TRBJ2-3): ETGVTQSPTHLIKTRGQQVTLRCSSQSGHNTVSWYQQALGQGPQFIFQYYREEENGRGNFPPRFSGLQFPNYSSELNVNALELDDSALYLCASSPLRGNTDTQYFGPGTRLTVL.

CDR3 coding DNA: TGCGCCAGCAGCTCCACCCGGGACTTCGCTGACGAGGCCAACGTCCTGACTTTC. This codes for CASSSTRDFADEANVLTF. The chain joins TRBV5-1 to TRBJ2-6; possible D gene TRBD2, 6 bases. Trimming took off 3 bases at V and 6 bases at J, with 22 bases between the two ends. The CDR3 covers 18 residues. Looked up from germline, CDR1 is SGHRS and CDR2 is YFSETQ.

In its sample, this clone was seen once. CDR3 coding DNA: TGTGCCAGCAGCTTAAGGGCTGTGGGGACAGGGTTTACAGATACGCAGTATTTT. This encodes CASSLRAVGTGFTDTQYF. The chain couples TRBV7-3 to TRBJ2-3, with TRBD1 matching 9 bases. Germline CDR1 and CDR2: SGHTA and FQGTGA. After removal of 1 base from V and 3 bases from J, the junction contained 11 bases not matched to a gene. The CDR3 loop spans 18 amino acids.

V is TRBV19 and J is TRBJ1-6; no clear D. This CDR3 is built from 15 residues. CDR1 and CDR2 from the germline V gene are LNHDA and SQIVND (reference sequence). The germline V and J ends were trimmed by 1 base and 12 bases, with 16 bases remaining between them. The CDR3 is CASSIGVVRAQPLHF. The CDR3 DNA reads TGTGCCAGTAGTATAGGAGTCGTGAGAGCTCAACCCCTCCACTTT. The whole variable domain, remainder taken from reference TRBV19 and TRBJ1-6, is DGGITQSPKYLFRKEGQNVTLSCEQNLNHDAMYWYRQDPGQGLRLIYYSQIVNDFQKGDIAEGYSVSREKKESFPLTVTSAQKNPTAFYLCASSIGVVRAQPLHFGNGTRLTVT.

The chain couples TRBV2 to TRBJ1-1, with a possible D match to TRBD1 (6 bases). Per germline, CDR1 SNHLY and CDR2 FYNNEI. The CDR3 covers 18 residues. V gave up 4 bases and J gave up 5 bases, with 26 bases separating them. The CDR3 sequence: CASSARLGAFSQGTEAFF. As DNA, the CDR3 is TGTGCCAGCAGTGCCCGCCTGGGAGCCTTTTCACAGGGTACTGAAGCTTTCTTT. Together with reference TRBV2 and TRBJ1-1, the CDR3 gives the full variable domain: EPEVTQTPSHQVTQMGQEVILRCVPISNHLYFYWYRQILGQKVEFLVSFYNNEISEKSEIFDDQFSVERPDGSNFTLKIRSTKLEDSAMYFCASSARLGAFSQGTEAFFGQGTRLTVV.

CDR3 in amino acids: CAISDPGGTEAFF. Written as DNA, the CDR3 is TGTGCCATCAGTGACCCCGGGGGCACTGAAGCTTTCTTT. The chain uses TRBV10-3 and TRBJ1-1; TRBD1 is a possible D gene (5 bases). This CDR3 is built from 13 residues. Germline CDR1 and CDR2: ENHRY and SYGVKD. Trimming pared 3 bases from V and 4 bases from J, leaving 9 bases between.

The CDR3 spells CASSLHSSLDYGYTF. The DNA of the CDR3 is TGTGCCAGCAGCTTACACAGTTCCCTCGACTATGGCTACACCTTC. The chain recombines TRBV11-3 with TRBJ1-2; no firm D call. V was cut by 2 bases and J by 3 bases, with 13 bases left in between. Germline CDR1 is SGHNT and CDR2 is YENEEA. CDR3 length equals 15 residues.

The J gene is TRBJ1-1, the V gene TRBV5-6, with D perhaps matching TRBD1 (6 bases). Trimming stripped 4 bases from V and 6 bases from J, with 19 bases between. The CDR3 consists of 15 residues. Looked up from germline, CDR1 is SGHDT and CDR2 is YYEEEE. The CDR3 DNA reads TGTGCCAGCAGCCTGCCCAATACAGGGAATCCTGAAGCTTTCTTT. Amino acid sequence: CASSLPNTGNPEAFF. Using reference TRBV5-6 and TRBJ1-1 for the parts outside the CDR3, the full variable domain is DAGVTQSPTHLIKTRGQQVTLRCSPKSGHDTVSWYQQALGQGPQFIFQYYEEEERQRGNFPDRFSGHQFPNYSSELNVNALLLGDSALYLCASSLPNTGNPEAFFGQGTRLTVV.

This CDR3 is CASSRTGTNTGELFF. CDR3 nucleotides: TGTGCCAGTAGTAGGACAGGGACGAACACCGGGGAGCTGTTTTTT. The V call is TRBV19, the J call TRBJ2-2; 8 bases align to TRBD1. CDR1 and CDR2 from the germline V gene are LNHDA and SQIVND (reference sequence). The CDR3 covers 15 residues. Trimming cost V 4 bases and J 0 bases; bases outside gene matches: 1.

V gene TRBV6-1 combines with J gene TRBJ1-2, with D perhaps TRBD1 (6 bases). Per the germline V gene, CDR1 is MNHNS and CDR2 is SASEGT. Trimming pared 10 bases from V and 8 bases from J, leaving 23 bases between. This CDR3 region has 14 residues. CDR3: CATQTHREGEGYTF. The CDR3 DNA reads TGTGCCACCCAAACCCACAGGGAAGGGGAAGGCTACACCTTC.